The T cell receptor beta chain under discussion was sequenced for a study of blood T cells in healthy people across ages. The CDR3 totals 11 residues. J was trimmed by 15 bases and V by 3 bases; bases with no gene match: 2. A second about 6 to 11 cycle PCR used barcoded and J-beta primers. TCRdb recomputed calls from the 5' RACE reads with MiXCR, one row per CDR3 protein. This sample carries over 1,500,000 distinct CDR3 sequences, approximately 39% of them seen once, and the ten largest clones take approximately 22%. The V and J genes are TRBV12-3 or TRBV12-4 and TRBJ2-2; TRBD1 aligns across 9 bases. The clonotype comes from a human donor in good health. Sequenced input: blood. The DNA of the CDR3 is TGTGCCAGCAGTTTGGGGACAGGGTTGTTTTTT. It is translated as CASSLGTGLFF.